The 6 T cell receptor beta chains listed next were all sequenced from one sample in a study of T cell responses to AZD1222 COVID-19 vaccine. The assay was immunoSEQ multiplex PCR, and TCRdb's table has in-frame clones only and misses some. Of some 130,000 clones listed, roughly 90% were seen once; the top ten hold 1.9%. Sequenced material: peripheral blood, taken on day 0 of AZD1222 vaccination. These receptors were obtained from an adult in good health.

The chain has TRBV30 and TRBJ1-3, with D unresolved. CDR1 and CDR2 (germline): GTSNPN, SVGIG (reference sequence). Trimming cost V 4 bases and J 0 bases, with 10 bases left between them. CDR3 size: 14 residues. The CDR3 spells CAWTWGDSGNTIYF. As DNA, the CDR3 is TGTGCCTGGACATGGGGAGACTCTGGAAACACCATATATTTT.

The chain links TRBV5-1 to TRBJ1-3, with a tentative D call TRBD1 (6 bases). Germline assignment: CDR1 SGHRS and CDR2 YFSETQ. V was trimmed by 2 bases and J by 0 bases, leaving 9 bases between them. There are 15 residues in the CDR3. CDR3 in DNA: TGCGCCAGCAGCTTACAGGGCCTCTCTGGAAACACCATATATTTT. Protein sequence: CASSLQGLSGNTIYF.

The gene calls are TRBV19 and TRBJ1-2, with D unclear. Trimming cost V 7 bases and J 0 bases, with 15 bases left between them. The CDR3 consists of 15 residues. CDR1 is LNHDA and CDR2 is SQIVND in the germline V gene (reference sequence). This chain's CDR3 is CASTPLGRTNYGYTF. CDR3 bases: TGTGCCAGTACCCCGCTAGGGAGGACTAACTATGGCTACACCTTC.

The J gene is TRBJ2-3, the V gene TRBV19; 7 bases are shared with TRBD2. The V gene's germline CDR1 is LNHDA and CDR2 SQIVND (reference sequence). The CDR3 runs 15 residues. With V trimmed by 6 bases and J by 0 bases, 6 bases remained unmatched. The CDR3 DNA reads as TGTGCCAGTAGGCCGTTGGGGGGGAGCACAGATACGCAGTATTTT. Protein: CASRPLGGSTDTQYF.

The rearrangement joins TRBV12-3 or TRBV12-4 to TRBJ2-7; TRBD1 aligns across 7 bases. This CDR3 spans 12 amino acids. Trimming cost V 2 bases and J 7 bases; bases outside gene matches: 2. In DNA, the CDR3 is TGTGCCAGCAGTTTAACAGGGGAGGAGCAGTACTTC. As protein: CASSLTGEEQYF.

This chain links TRBV7-2 with TRBJ1-3; TRBD1 aligns across 10 bases. The germline V gene encodes CDR1 SGHTA and CDR2 FQGNSA. The CDR3 sequence is 17 residues long. Trimming removed 1 base from V and 4 bases from J; junction bases left unmatched: 7. The CDR3 spells CASSLGGQGLGGNTIYF. CDR3 in DNA: TGTGCCAGCAGCTTAGGGGGACAGGGGTTGGGAGGAAACACCATATATTTT.